This TCR beta chain comes out of a study of T cells after yellow fever vaccination. This clonotype was observed at least ten times. It was through 5'RACE template switching that TCR cDNA was made, with a universal primer site and UMIs added. Each CDR3 protein gets one entry after TCRdb re-called the 5' RACE reads with MiXCR. The sample includes 350,000 to 450,000 distinct CDR3 sequences, over 15% of them seen just once. The V and J ends lost 0 bases and 0 bases respectively, with 9 bases between them. The germline V gene encodes CDR1 DFQATT and CDR2 SNEGSKA (reference sequence). This CDR3 has 15 amino acids.

The chain has TRBV20-1 and TRBJ2-1; weak D call: TRBD2 (6 bases). Sequenced material: PBMCs, taken before the yellow fever booster vaccination. The receptor comes from a man aged 18 to 29 who received the YFV17D yellow fever vaccine. Here the CDR3 reads CSARDPGGSYNEQFF. Here the CDR3 DNA reads TGCAGTGCTAGAGATCCCGGGGGCTCCTACAATGAGCAGTTCTTC.